This TCR beta chain was sequenced for a study of blood T cell repertoires in COVID-19. Per the original data handling: Using reference gene primer amplification, nucleated cell counts were estimated. Clones were read by immunoSEQ multiplex PCR, and TCRdb kept only the in-frame ones, dropping some. That table furnishes V, J and clone size, whereas the DNA furnished D and trimming. The repertoire holds some 200,000 clones, with roughly 87% as singletons. Participants were aged roughly 18 to 100 years from about two dozen US areas. This CDR3 region has 15 residues. The junction had 9 bases not matched to a gene; V was cut back by 6 bases and J by 7 bases. Germline CDR1 is MRHNA and CDR2 is SNTAGT. This clone was detected only once.

The gene calls are TRBV6-4 and TRBJ2-1; 10 nucleotides align to TRBD2. The sample consisted of PBMCs or T cells enriched from blood (not recorded which). This receptor was identified in a young man with acute COVID-19. The CDR3 nucleotides are TGTGCCAGCAGCGACCCGGGACTAGCGCCAAATGAGCAGTTCTTC. It translates to CASSDPGLAPNEQFF.